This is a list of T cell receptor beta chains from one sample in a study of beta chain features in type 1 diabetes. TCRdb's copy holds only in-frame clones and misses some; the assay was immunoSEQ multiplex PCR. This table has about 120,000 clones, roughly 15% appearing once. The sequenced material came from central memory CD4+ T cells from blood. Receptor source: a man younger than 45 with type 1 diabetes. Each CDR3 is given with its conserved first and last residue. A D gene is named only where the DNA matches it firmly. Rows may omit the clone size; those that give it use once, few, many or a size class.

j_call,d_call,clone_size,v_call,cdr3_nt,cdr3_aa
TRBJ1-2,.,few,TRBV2,TGTGCCAGCAGTGCTTACAGGACCTATGGCTACACCTTC,CASSAYRTYGYTF
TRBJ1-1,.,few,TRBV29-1,TGCAGCGTTGAATTACCAGGGCGTGAAGCTTTCTTT,CSVELPGREAFF
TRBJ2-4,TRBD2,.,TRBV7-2,TGTGCCAGCAGCTTAATTAGCGGGGATCTAGCCAAAAACATTCAGTACTTC,CASSLISGDLAKNIQYF
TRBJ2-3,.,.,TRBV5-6,TGTGCCAGCAGTCCACAGGGTCCGACTAGCACAGATACGCAGTATTTT,CASSPQGPTSTDTQYF
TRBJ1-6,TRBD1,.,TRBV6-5,TGTGCCAGCAGCCGACAGGGAATCGGGAATTCACCCCTCCACTTT,CASSRQGIGNSPLHF
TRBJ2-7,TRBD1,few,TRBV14,TGTGCCAGCAGCGATGGGACAGGTATTTTGTACGAGCAGTACTTC,CASSDGTGILYEQYF
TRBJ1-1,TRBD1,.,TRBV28,TGTGCCAGCAGCGGGACAGGGCAGGCCACTGAAGCTTTCTTT,CASSGTGQATEAFF
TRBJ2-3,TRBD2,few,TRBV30,TGTGCCTGGAGCAGACTAGCGGGGGGTAGCACAGATACGCAGTATTTT,CAWSRLAGGSTDTQYF
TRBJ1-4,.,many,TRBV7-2,TGTGCCAGCAGCTTAGTCGGGGATGGAAAACTGTTTTTT,CASSLVGDGKLFF
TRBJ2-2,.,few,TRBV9,TGTGCCAGCACTGTCAGCTTCGGGGAGCTGTTTTTT,CASTVSFGELFF
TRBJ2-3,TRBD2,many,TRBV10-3,TGTGCCATCACTTCGACTAGCGGGGACCGCACAGATACGCAGTATTTT,CAITSTSGDRTDTQYF
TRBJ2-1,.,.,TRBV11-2,TGTGCCAGCAGCCGTTCGAGCAACTACAATGAGCAGTTCTTC,CASSRSSNYNEQFF
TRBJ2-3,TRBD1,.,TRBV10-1,TGCGCCAGCAGTGCCGACAGGGGCACAGATACGCAGTATTTT,CASSADRGTDTQYF
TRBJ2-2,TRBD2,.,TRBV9,TGTGCCAGCAGCGTAGTCGGGGGGGACACCGGGGAGCTGTTTTTT,CASSVVGGDTGELFF
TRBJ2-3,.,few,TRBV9,TGTGCCAGCAGCGTGGACAGTCCAGATACGCAGTATTTT,CASSVDSPDTQYF
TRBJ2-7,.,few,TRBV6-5,TGTGCCAGCAGCCGAGACAACAACTACGAGCAGTACTTC,CASSRDNNYEQYF
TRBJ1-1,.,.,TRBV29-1,TGCAGCGTTGACGAGGGACTGAACACTGAAGCTTTCTTT,CSVDEGLNTEAFF
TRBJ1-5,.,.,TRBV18,TGTGCCAGCTCACCGTTTGAAGGCAGGAATCAGCCCCAGCATTTT,CASSPFEGRNQPQHF
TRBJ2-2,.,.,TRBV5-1,TGCGCCAGCAGCCCCTTAGACAGCACCACCGGGGAGCTGTTTTTT,CASSPLDSTTGELFF
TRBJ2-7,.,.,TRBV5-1,TGCGCCAGCAGCTTCAAGGGGGGAGACGAGCAGTACTTC,CASSFKGGDEQYF
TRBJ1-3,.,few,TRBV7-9,TGTGCCAGCAGCCCCGGACATTCTGGAAACACCATATATTTT,CASSPGHSGNTIYF
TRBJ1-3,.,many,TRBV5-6,TGTGCCAGCAGCGGCTGGAGAAGCACCATATATTTT,CASSGWRSTIYF
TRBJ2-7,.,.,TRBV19,TGTGCCAGTAGTATCTTGCCCAGCTCCTACGAGCAGTACTTC,CASSILPSSYEQYF
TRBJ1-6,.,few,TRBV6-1,TGTGCCAGCAGTGAAGCAGTTACGTATGGGAATTCACCCCTCCACTTT,CASSEAVTYGNSPLHF
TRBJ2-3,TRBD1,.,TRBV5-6,TGTGCCAGCAGCTTAGACAGGGGCCTCACAGATACGCAGTATTTT,CASSLDRGLTDTQYF
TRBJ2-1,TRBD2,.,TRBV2,TGTGCCAGCAGTGAGCAGCGGGGGGGCAACTATGAGCAGTTCTTC,CASSEQRGGNYEQFF
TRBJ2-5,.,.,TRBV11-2,TGTGCCAGCAGCTTAGATGCAGGGCAAGAGACCCAGTACTTC,CASSLDAGQETQYF